The next 29 T cell receptor beta chains were all read from a single sample in a study of blood T cell repertoires in COVID-19. TCRdb's table, derived via immunoSEQ multiplex PCR, lists solely in-frame clones and lacks some. This table has roughly 68,000 clones, around 89% appearing once. The specimen sequenced was PBMCs or T cells enriched from blood (not recorded which). These receptors originate from a woman between 40 and 55 years old who had recovered from COVID-19.

The V gene is TRBV10-3, the J gene TRBJ2-7; D gene uncertain. This CDR3 has 11 amino acids. Germline CDR1 ENHRY, CDR2 SYGVKD. V was cut by 4 bases and J by 3 bases, with 4 bases left in between. CDR3 nucleotide sequence: TGTGCCATCAGTGCGGGCTACGAGCAGTACTTC. It codes for CAISAGYEQYF.

This rearrangement joins TRBV19 to TRBJ2-2; TRBD2 aligns across 10 bases. This CDR3 region has 16 residues. Per germline, CDR1 LNHDA and CDR2 SQIVND (reference sequence). The trim removed 4 bases at V and 3 bases at J, leaving 5 bases unmatched. The CDR3 region has the DNA TGTGCCAGTAGTACCCTAGCGGGGGCTGACACCGGGGAGCTGTTTTTT. Amino acids: CASSTLAGADTGELFF.

The rearrangement joins TRBV12-3 or TRBV12-4 to TRBJ1-3; tentative D call: TRBD1 (5 bases). The CDR3 spans 13 residues. Trimming stripped 6 bases from V and 1 base from J, with 7 bases between. The CDR3 DNA sequence: TGTGCCAGCAGGTCAGGGTCTGGAAACACCATATATTTT. Amino acids: CASRSGSGNTIYF.

This sequence joins TRBV10-1 and TRBJ2-5; a possible D gene is TRBD2 (5 bases). Trimming removed 0 bases from V and 5 bases from J, with 10 bases in between. The V gene's germline CDR1 is WNHNN and CDR2 SYGVQD (reference sequence). The CDR3 sequence is 14 residues long. CDR3 sequence reads: CASSESGVWETQYF. CDR3 bases: TGCGCCAGCAGTGAGTCGGGAGTTTGGGAGACCCAGTACTTC.

V gene TRBV4-1 combines with J gene TRBJ2-3; 11 positions agree with TRBD2. Losses at the gene ends were 0 bases for V and 1 base for J; bases not matched to a gene: 3. The CDR3 extends over 17 amino acids. CDR1 MGHRA and CDR2 YSYEKL come from the germline V gene. CDR3 in DNA: TGCGCCAGCAGCCAAGAAACTAGCGGGGGCCGCACAGATACGCAGTATTTT. It encodes CASSQETSGGRTDTQYF.

The rearrangement joins TRBV19 to TRBJ1-1, with D possibly matching TRBD1 (5 bases). The CDR3 totals 14 residues. The germline gives CDR1 LNHDA, CDR2 SQIVND (reference sequence). The ends were cut back, 3 bases at V and 1 base at J, with 9 bases in the middle. This chain's CDR3 is CASSIQGTNTEAFF. CDR3 coding DNA: TGTGCCAGTAGTATCCAGGGCACGAACACTGAAGCTTTCTTT.

The chain has TRBV27 and TRBJ1-1; a weak D match, TRBD1 (6 bases). Germline V gene lookup returns CDR1 MNHEY and CDR2 SMNVEV (reference sequence). Trimming left V 1 base short and J 4 bases short, with 13 bases between. This CDR3 region has 15 residues. The CDR3 DNA follows: TGTGCCAGCAGTTTATATTCGGGGGGCGGCACTGAAGCTTTCTTT. It specifies CASSLYSGGGTEAFF.

The chain is built from TRBV10-1 and TRBJ2-2, with TRBD1 identical over 9 bases. V trimming: 7 bases; J trimming: 6 bases; junction bases outside the gene matches: 9. Germline V gives CDR1 WNHNN, CDR2 SYGVQD (reference sequence). The CDR3 consists of 15 residues. CDR3 nucleotide sequence: TGCGCCAGCAATAATCCGGGACAGGGACCCGGGGAGCTGTTTTTT. Protein product: CASNNPGQGPGELFF.

The chain is built from TRBV15 and TRBJ1-1; 7 nucleotides match TRBD1. Germline values: CDR1 LNHNV, CDR2 YYDKDF (reference sequence). The J segment lost 0 bases and the V segment lost 8 bases, leaving 6 bases of the junction unmatched. The CDR3 covers 14 residues. The chain's CDR3 is CATATGRVNTEAFF. For the CDR3, the DNA is TGTGCCACCGCGACAGGGAGAGTGAACACTGAAGCTTTCTTT.

The chain's CDR3 is CSARIMGVGTIYF. The CDR3 DNA is TGCAGCGCTCGAATAATGGGAGTCGGCACCATATATTTT. This chain links TRBV29-1 with TRBJ1-3; the D is unclear. V lost 7 bases and J lost 9, with 19 bases in between. CDR3 size: 13 residues. Looked up from germline, CDR1 is SQVTM and CDR2 is ANQGSEA.

The chain is built from TRBV18 and TRBJ2-7; a possible D gene is TRBD1 (5 bases). This CDR3 is built from 16 residues. V was shortened by 3 bases and J by 7 bases, with 22 bases between the two germline ends. Germline-derived CDR1 and CDR2 are KGHSH and LQKENI. CDR3 region: CASSPGRGTGPEEQYF. DNA of the CDR3: TGTGCCAGCTCACCTGGTAGGGGCACGGGTCCGGAGGAGCAGTACTTC.

V and J are TRBV5-1 and TRBJ2-3; TRBD2 matches at 10 bases. After removal of 7 bases from V and 4 bases from J, the junction contained 6 bases not matched to a gene. Germline V lookup: CDR1 SGHRS, CDR2 YFSETQ. The CDR3 runs 14 residues. The CDR3: CASSRTSGSDTQYF. The CDR3 DNA sequence: TGCGCCAGCTCCCGGACTAGCGGCTCAGATACGCAGTATTTT.

This clone was seen a single time. J is TRBJ1-1 and V is TRBV3-1 (or the pseudogene TRBV3-2), with 8 bases identical to TRBD1. Germline V lookup: CDR1 LGHDT, CDR2 YNNKEL (reference sequence). J was trimmed by 7 bases and V by 7 bases; bases with no gene match: 8. This CDR3 region has 13 residues. The DNA for the CDR3 is TGTGCCAGCACCTTACAGGGGGTCGGTGAAGCTTTCTTT. The encoded protein is CASTLQGVGEAFF.

The V gene is TRBV6-5, the J gene TRBJ1-1; D gene unclear. The CDR3 is 13 residues long. The germline CDR1 and CDR2 sequences are MNHEY and SVGAGI. The V gene lost 0 bases and the J gene lost 8 bases, with 10 bases spanning the gap. CDR3 residues: CASSYSSSGEAFF. CDR3 nucleotides: TGTGCCAGCAGTTACTCGAGTTCGGGGGAAGCTTTCTTT.

This clone appeared a single time. Other DNA sequences within the sample encode an identical CDR3. The chain recombines TRBV19 with TRBJ2-5; D call uncertain. CDR3 length: 12 amino acids. Germline V gene sequence: CDR1 LNHDA, CDR2 SQIVND (reference sequence). V gave up 5 bases and J gave up 4 bases, with 8 bases separating them. CDR3 sequence (DNA): TGTGCCAGTAGTCCCCCGGGAGAGACCCAGTACTTC. This codes for CASSPPGETQYF.

This clone has a single count. The genes are TRBV2 and TRBJ2-7; maybe TRBD2 (6 bases). CDR1 SNHLY and CDR2 FYNNEI come from the germline V gene. The CDR3 covers 14 residues. Trimming left V 7 bases short and J 0 bases short, with 13 bases between. For the CDR3, the DNA is TGTGCCAGCAAACCCGGGACTGCCTCCTACGAGCAGTACTTC. The encoded protein is CASKPGTASYEQYF.

This rearrangement joins TRBV5-1 to TRBJ2-7; 9 bases are a match to TRBD1. V was clipped by 4 bases and J by 3 bases; unmatched bases: 8. Germline CDR1 reads SGHRS; CDR2 reads YFSETQ. This CDR3 spans 15 amino acids. The CDR3 protein is CASSLLGQGNYEQYF. In nucleotides, the CDR3 is TGCGCCAGCAGCCTCCTTGGACAGGGGAACTACGAGCAGTACTTC. Variable domain in full (rest from reference TRBV5-1 and TRBJ2-7): KAGVTQTPRYLIKTRGQQVTLSCSPISGHRSVSWYQQTPGQGLQFLFEYFSETQRNKGNFPGRFSGRQFSNSRSEMNVSTLELGDSALYLCASSLLGQGNYEQYFGPGTRLTVT.

This clone was seen just once. This chain uses TRBV6-5 with TRBJ1-1; D possibly corresponds to TRBD1 (6 bases). The CDR3 has 14 amino acids. The germline gives CDR1 MNHEY, CDR2 SVGAGI. V was clipped by 5 bases and J by 3 bases, with 13 bases between them. CDR3 DNA sequence: TGTGCCAGCAGTCGACAGGTATGGGACACTGAAGCTTTCTTT. Translated: CASSRQVWDTEAFF.

In its sample, this clone was seen once. The chain recombines TRBV5-4 with TRBJ2-7, with TRBD1 identical over 11 bases. Germline V lookup: CDR1 SGHNT, CDR2 YYREEE (reference sequence). Trimming cost V 4 bases and J 6 bases; bases outside gene matches: 3. The length of the CDR3 is 13 residues. This CDR3 reads CASSAGQGGEQYF. The CDR3 coding sequence is TGTGCCAGCAGCGCGGGACAGGGGGGCGAGCAGTACTTC.

The genes are TRBV7-8 and TRBJ2-3; TRBD2 agrees at 12 bases. Germline V gene data show CDR1 as SGHVS and CDR2 as FQNEAQ. V lost 4 bases and J lost 4; bases outside the gene matches: 6. There are 16 residues in the CDR3. CDR3 DNA sequence: TGTGCCAGCAGCTCACTAGCGGGGGGCGAGGCAGATACGCAGTATTTT. Translated, it gives CASSSLAGGEADTQYF. The full variable domain, its missing parts supplied by reference TRBV7-8 and TRBJ2-3, is GAGVSQSPRYKVAKRGQDVALRCDPISGHVSLFWYQQALGQGPEFLTYFQNEAQLDKSGLPSDRFFAERPEGSVSTLKIQRTQQEDSAVYLCASSSLAGGEADTQYFGPGTRLTVL.

The chain carries TRBV5-4 and TRBJ2-5; 7 bases align to TRBD1. This CDR3 has 14 amino acids. From germline, CDR1 is SGHNT and CDR2 YYREEE (reference sequence). V lost 4 bases and J lost 1; bases outside the gene matches: 4. In nucleotides, the CDR3 is TGTGCCAGCAGCCCCGGGACAGTCCAAGAGACCCAGTACTTC. Its protein product is CASSPGTVQETQYF. Full variable domain (outside the CDR3, taken from reference TRBV5-4 and TRBJ2-5): ETGVTQSPTHLIKTRGQQVTLRCSSQSGHNTVSWYQQALGQGPQFIFQYYREEENGRGNFPPRFSGLQFPNYSSELNVNALELDDSALYLCASSPGTVQETQYFGPGTRLLVL.

This clone came up once. The chain couples TRBV4-1 to TRBJ1-1; D uncertain. This CDR3 is built from 14 residues. V lost 2 bases, J lost 5 bases, and 12 bases lay in between. Germline V gene data show CDR1 as MGHRA and CDR2 as YSYEKL. CDR3 sequence reads: CASSQHPSGTEAFF. The CDR3 DNA is TGCGCCAGCAGCCAACACCCCTCGGGGACTGAAGCTTTCTTT.

The CDR3 sequence is CASSLDSGQGNYKGDYGYTF. CDR3 sequence (DNA): TGTGCCAGCAGCTTGGATTCAGGGCAGGGCAATTACAAAGGGGACTATGGCTACACCTTC. The chain employs TRBV5-4 and TRBJ1-2; TRBD1 is a possible D gene (5 bases). The V gene's germline CDR1 is SGHNT and CDR2 YYREEE (reference sequence). Trimming took off 0 bases at V and 3 bases at J, with 27 bases between the two ends. The CDR3 covers 20 residues.

This clone was recorded only once. J is TRBJ2-7 and V is TRBV6-2 or TRBV6-3, with TRBD2 matching 9 bases. Germline V gives CDR1 MNHEY, CDR2 SVGEGT. The CDR3 contains 16 residues. The V and J ends lost 6 bases and 2 bases, in that order; junction bases with no gene match: 11. The CDR3 loop reads CASSLFFSSGAYEQYF. The DNA for the CDR3 is TGTGCCAGCAGCCTTTTCTTTTCTAGCGGGGCCTACGAGCAGTACTTC.

J is TRBJ1-3 and V is TRBV4-1, with 7 bases identical to TRBD1. The CDR3 spans 15 residues. V was clipped by 3 bases and J by 3 bases; unmatched bases: 5. Germline V gene data show CDR1 as MGHRA and CDR2 as YSYEKL. The CDR3 here is CASSHPGQVGNTIYF. The CDR3 nucleotides read TGCGCCAGCAGCCATCCCGGACAGGTTGGAAACACCATATATTTT.

V gene TRBV19 combines with J gene TRBJ1-5; D unclear. The V and J ends lost 7 bases and 0 bases respectively, with 19 bases between them. Germline-derived CDR1 and CDR2 are LNHDA and SQIVND (reference sequence). This CDR3 spans 17 amino acids. The CDR3: CASTGIGAAYSNQPQHF. As DNA, the CDR3 is TGTGCCAGTACCGGTATTGGAGCGGCTTATAGCAATCAGCCCCAGCATTTT.

The V call is TRBV5-8, the J call TRBJ1-1; 11 bases match TRBD1. Germline V gives CDR1 SGHTS, CDR2 YDEGEE. The J segment lost 4 bases and the V segment lost 4 bases, leaving 9 bases of the junction unmatched. This CDR3 has 16 residues. The CDR3 sequence is CASSPITGTGGTEAFF. The CDR3 region has the DNA TGTGCCAGCAGCCCAATCACCGGGACAGGGGGCACTGAAGCTTTCTTT.

This clone was recorded only once. The V gene is TRBV29-1, the J gene TRBJ2-2; TRBD1 aligns across 7 bases. The length of the CDR3 is 14 residues. V trimming: 4 bases; J trimming: 0 bases; junction bases outside the gene matches: 2. Germline V gene sequence: CDR1 SQVTM, CDR2 ANQGSEA. This chain's CDR3 is CSVVGQANTGELFF. The DNA of the CDR3 is TGCAGCGTTGTCGGACAGGCGAACACCGGGGAGCTGTTTTTT.

J is TRBJ1-4 and V is TRBV5-6, with no clear D. Germline CDR1 SGHDT, CDR2 YYEEEE. V lost 4 bases to trimming and J lost 7 bases, with 14 bases between them. The CDR3 is 14 amino acids. The CDR3 nucleotides are TGTGCCAGCAGCGAACCCCGGCGGGGTGAAAAACTGTTTTTT. This codes for CASSEPRRGEKLFF.